The clone carrying this T cell receptor beta chain has at least ten counts. Germline V gene lookup returns CDR1 MGHRA and CDR2 YSYEKL. The ends were cut back, 2 bases at V and 8 bases at J, with 13 bases in the middle. The CDR3 loop spans 14 amino acids. The beta constant-region primer was an equimolar mix of two oligonucleotides covering TRBC1 and TRBC2. TCRdb itself ran the UMI-ligation and nested PCR reads through MiXCR, one entry per CDR3 protein. The table shows about 80,000 distinct CDR3 sequences, with under 15% occurring only once. These data belong to a study of naive and memory T cell subsets.

The sequenced sample was central memory CD4+ T cells from blood. This TCR derives from a human donor in good health. The V gene is TRBV4-1, the J gene TRBJ2-1; the D gene is possibly TRBD1 (5 bases). As DNA, the CDR3 is TGCGCCAGCAGCCAATTGGGGCGCCGGGATGAGCAGTTCTTC. Encoded protein: CASSQLGRRDEQFF.